What follows are 2 T cell receptor beta chains derived from one specimen sequenced in a study of blood T cell repertoires in COVID-19. Profiling relied on immunoSEQ multiplex PCR, and the TCRdb table lists in-frame clones only, not all of them. Found here are about 190,000 clones, 65% to 80% of them singletons; the top ten hold about 15%. The material sequenced was PBMCs or T cells enriched from blood (not recorded which). The receptors shown here come from a woman in her fifties or sixties with acute COVID-19.

The V call is TRBV6-5, the J call TRBJ1-6, with a tentative D call TRBD1 (6 bases). Germline CDR1 and CDR2: MNHEY and SVGAGI. V lost 2 bases and J lost 4, with 9 bases in between. There are 15 residues in the CDR3. Here the CDR3 reads CASSYGGAYNSPLHF. CDR3 sequence (DNA): TGTGCCAGCAGTTACGGGGGCGCGTATAATTCACCCCTCCACTTT.

The V and J genes are TRBV4-2 and TRBJ1-1; D is perhaps TRBD1 (5 bases). Germline CDR1 and CDR2: LGHNA and YNFKEQ. This CDR3 contains 17 residues. Trimming removed 0 bases at V and 3 bases at J, with 17 bases between. CDR3 DNA sequence: TGTGCCAGCAGCCAAGAATCGGCAGGGTATTTTCACACTGAAGCTTTCTTT. It codes for CASSQESAGYFHTEAFF.